The 18 T cell receptor beta chains reported below all come from one sample, sequenced in a study of cytomegalovirus exposure and HLA in healthy donors. PCR employed 60 Vbeta and 13 Jbeta primers. The repertoire was sequenced with immunoSEQ multiplex PCR; TCRdb's copy has only in-frame clones and lacks some. The sample includes about 120,000 clones, over 75% of them seen just once. The sample comprised PBMCs. These receptor sequences come from a man aged 35 to 55 in good health and CMV-seropositive.

V usage is TRBV7-9 and J usage is TRBJ1-1; unclear D gene. From germline, CDR1 is SEHNR and CDR2 FQNEAQ (reference sequence). Trimming took 4 bases from V and 6 from J, leaving 9 bases between them. CDR3 size: 12 residues. CDR3 in amino acids: CASSSPSPEAFF. CDR3 sequence (DNA): TGTGCCAGCAGCTCGCCCAGTCCTGAAGCTTTCTTT.

The rearrangement links TRBV30 to TRBJ1-5; TRBD1 matches at 10 bases. Unmatched junction bases numbered 6, after V lost 1 base and J lost 0 bases. There are 17 residues in the CDR3. The germline V gene has CDR1 GTSNPN and CDR2 SVGIG (reference sequence). As DNA, the CDR3 is TGTGCCTGGAGTGGACAGGGGGCAGGATATAGCAATCAGCCCCAGCATTTT. As protein: CAWSGQGAGYSNQPQHF.

The gene calls are TRBV6-4 and TRBJ2-1; tentatively, D is TRBD1 (6 bases). V was clipped by 0 bases and J by 6 bases, with 12 bases between them. The CDR3 loop spans 15 amino acids. Germline assignment: CDR1 MRHNA and CDR2 SNTAGT. This CDR3 is CASSDSTLGANEQFF. CDR3 nucleotides: TGTGCCAGCAGTGACTCGACCCTGGGGGCCAATGAGCAGTTCTTC.

Note on this clone: Compared with germline, one end of the junction differs, possibly owing to a read error. The sample holds other DNA sequences that translate to the same CDR3. The V and J genes are TRBV5-1 and TRBJ2-1, with 9 bases that match TRBD1. This CDR3 has 19 residues. The germline V gene encodes CDR1 SGHRS and CDR2 YFSETQ. CDR3 sequence (DNA): TGTGCCAGCAGCTTGGTCCGACTTAGGGGGACAGGGAAAGGCAATGAGCAGTTCTTC. Its translation: CASSLVRLRGTGKGNEQFF.

CDR3 protein: CASSLAGGLIGQPQHF. The CDR3 DNA follows: TGTGCCAGCAGCTTAGCGGGAGGGCTGATAGGGCAGCCCCAGCATTTT. The chain carries TRBV7-2 and TRBJ1-5; D is uncertain. CDR3 length: 16 residues. Per germline, CDR1 SGHTA and CDR2 FQGNSA. Between the trimmed V and J ends, which lost 0 bases and 7 bases, there was a span of 16 bases.

This clone was seen a single time. One junction end disagrees with the germline gene, perhaps due to a read error. The gene calls are TRBV7-3 and TRBJ2-1, with TRBD2 as a possible D gene (6 bases). Germline V gene sequence: CDR1 SGHTA, CDR2 FQGTGA. This CDR3 spans 13 amino acids. For the CDR3, the DNA is TGTGCCAGCAGCTTATTTGATTCTGGGGGGTGGATCTTC. This encodes CASSLFDSGGWIF. Together with reference TRBV7-3 and TRBJ2-1, the CDR3 gives the full variable domain: GAGVSQTPSNKVTEKGKYVELRCDPISGHTALYWYRQSLGQGPEFLIYFQGTGAADDSGLPNDRFFAVRPEGSVSTLKIQRTERGDSAVYLCASSLFDSGGWIFGPGTRLTVL.

The chain combines TRBV18 with TRBJ2-2; a weak D match, TRBD1 (6 bases). The CDR3 extends over 13 amino acids. V lost 3 bases and J lost 6, with 8 bases in between. Germline CDR1 is KGHSH and CDR2 is LQKENI. The chain's CDR3 is CASSPGQPGELFF. CDR3 nucleotides: TGTGCCAGCTCACCCGGACAGCCCGGGGAGCTGTTTTTT. The complete variable domain, with remaining parts taken from reference TRBV18 and TRBJ2-2, reads NAGVMQNPRHLVRRRGQEARLRCSPMKGHSHVYWYRQLPEEGLKFMVYLQKENIIDESGMPKERFSAEFPKEGPSILRIQQVVRGDSAAYFCASSPGQPGELFFGEGSRLTVL.

This sequence joins TRBV7-2 and TRBJ1-5, with unresolved D. Trimming removed 2 bases at V and 9 bases at J, with 20 bases between. Germline values: CDR1 SGHTA, CDR2 FQGNSA. This CDR3 is built from 16 residues. The DNA of the CDR3 is TGTGCCAGCAGCTTAAGGTCGATCGGGCCCGGAGGGCCCCAGCATTTT. Translation gives CASSLRSIGPGGPQHF.

CDR3 nucleotide sequence: TGTGCCAGCAGCCCAACTCTCAAACGCTCTAGCGGGGGGGCGGATACGCAGTATTTT. Translation: CASSPTLKRSSGGADTQYF. This sequence joins TRBV9 and TRBJ2-3; 12 positions match TRBD2. The CDR3 sequence is 19 residues long. The germline V gene has CDR1 SGDLS and CDR2 YYNGEE. Trimming took 4 bases from V and 6 from J; bases not matched to a gene: 18.

V usage is TRBV5-6 and J usage is TRBJ2-7; TRBD1 agrees at 9 bases. V was pared by 3 bases and J by 5 bases, with 9 bases of the junction left unmatched. CDR1 SGHDT and CDR2 YYEEEE come from the germline V gene. This CDR3 comprises 15 residues. The CDR3 spells CASSYWTGAFNEQYF. The DNA of the CDR3 is TGTGCCAGCAGCTACTGGACAGGGGCCTTCAACGAGCAGTACTTC. Full variable domain (outside the CDR3, taken from reference TRBV5-6 and TRBJ2-7): DAGVTQSPTHLIKTRGQQVTLRCSPKSGHDTVSWYQQALGQGPQFIFQYYEEEERQRGNFPDRFSGHQFPNYSSELNVNALLLGDSALYLCASSYWTGAFNEQYFGPGTRLTVT.

This clone has just one count. The chain carries TRBV4-1 and TRBJ2-5, with a possible D match to TRBD2 (5 bases). The CDR3 is 13 residues long. The germline CDR1 and CDR2 sequences are MGHRA and YSYEKL. The V end was cut by 2 bases, the J end by 5 bases, with 9 bases between. The CDR3 DNA reads as TGCGCCAGCAGCCAAAACCCGGGGGAGACCCAGTACTTC. Translated, it gives CASSQNPGETQYF.

This chain uses TRBV19 with TRBJ1-5; 11 positions match TRBD1. Germline V gene data show CDR1 as LNHDA and CDR2 as SQIVND (reference sequence). V was clipped by 6 bases and J by 7 bases; unmatched bases: 8. CDR3 size: 15 residues. The CDR3: CASRRTGGAWQPQHF. In nucleotides, the CDR3 is TGTGCCAGTAGAAGGACAGGGGGCGCGTGGCAGCCCCAGCATTTT.

The chain couples TRBV7-9 to TRBJ1-3; D is perhaps TRBD1 (5 bases). The ends were cut back, 4 bases at V and 8 bases at J, with 12 bases in the middle. This CDR3 region has 13 residues. Germline V gene data show CDR1 as SEHNR and CDR2 as FQNEAQ (reference sequence). The DNA of the CDR3 is TGTGCCAGCAGCTCGGGACTCTACGACACCATATATTTT. As protein: CASSSGLYDTIYF.

The chain links TRBV6-1 to TRBJ2-3; weak D call: TRBD1 (5 bases). CDR3 length equals 17 residues. Trimming removed 4 bases at V and 0 bases at J, with 17 bases between. CDR1 and CDR2 (germline): MNHNS, SASEGT. The CDR3 bases are TGTGCCAGCAGTGCGTCCTCAGGGCAGACTAGCACAGATACGCAGTATTTT. Protein sequence: CASSASSGQTSTDTQYF.

This clone was counted between two and nine times. The rearrangement joins TRBV4-1 to TRBJ1-3, with D possibly being TRBD1 (6 bases). V lost 4 bases and J 8 bases, leaving 12 bases between the germline ends. This CDR3 comprises 13 residues. From germline, CDR1 is MGHRA and CDR2 YSYEKL. Here the CDR3 DNA reads TGCGCCAGCAGCCGGGGGCACGTGGACACCATATATTTT. It specifies CASSRGHVDTIYF.

This chain joins TRBV6-1 and TRBJ2-7; TRBD1 matches at 12 bases. The germline V gene has CDR1 MNHNS and CDR2 SASEGT. The CDR3 totals 14 residues. The V gene end was trimmed by 10 bases and the J gene end by 2 bases; junction bases not matched to a gene: 6. CDR3 nucleotides: TGTGCCATCCCGGGACAGGGGGCTGCCTACGAGCAGTACTTC. Encoded protein: CAIPGQGAAYEQYF.

The chain couples TRBV7-2 to TRBJ2-7; D possibly corresponds to TRBD1 (7 bases). Germline V gene sequence: CDR1 SGHTA, CDR2 FQGNSA. V lost 8 bases and J lost 3, with 17 bases in between. This CDR3 is 14 amino acids long. CDR3 amino acids: CASRGAGGSYEQYF. As DNA, the CDR3 is TGTGCCAGCCGTGGGGCAGGGGGGAGCTACGAGCAGTACTTC.

This clone was detected once. The chain joins TRBV28 to TRBJ2-3, with D tentatively TRBD2 (7 bases). CDR3 length: 17 residues. Germline loops: CDR1 MDHEN, CDR2 SYDVKM. Trimming cost V 7 bases and J 1 base, with 21 bases left between them. Here the CDR3 reads CASNIPGGEGGTDTQYF. The CDR3 DNA reads as TGTGCCAGCAACATTCCCGGCGGGGAGGGGGGCACAGATACGCAGTATTTT.